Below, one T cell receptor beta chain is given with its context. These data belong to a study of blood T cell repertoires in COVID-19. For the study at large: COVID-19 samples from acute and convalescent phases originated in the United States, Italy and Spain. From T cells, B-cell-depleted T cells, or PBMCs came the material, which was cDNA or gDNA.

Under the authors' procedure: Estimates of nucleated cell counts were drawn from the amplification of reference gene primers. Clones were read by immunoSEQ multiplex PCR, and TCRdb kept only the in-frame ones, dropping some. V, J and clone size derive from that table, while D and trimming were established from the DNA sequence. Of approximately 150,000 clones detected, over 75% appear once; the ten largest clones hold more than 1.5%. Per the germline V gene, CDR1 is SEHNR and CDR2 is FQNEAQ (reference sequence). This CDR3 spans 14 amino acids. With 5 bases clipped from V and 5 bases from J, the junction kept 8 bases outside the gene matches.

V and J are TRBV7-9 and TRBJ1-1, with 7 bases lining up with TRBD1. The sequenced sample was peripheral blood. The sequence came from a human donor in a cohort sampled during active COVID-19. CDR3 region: CASSRTGRGTEAFF. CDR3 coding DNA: TGTGCCAGCAGCCGAACCGGCAGGGGGACTGAAGCTTTCTTT.